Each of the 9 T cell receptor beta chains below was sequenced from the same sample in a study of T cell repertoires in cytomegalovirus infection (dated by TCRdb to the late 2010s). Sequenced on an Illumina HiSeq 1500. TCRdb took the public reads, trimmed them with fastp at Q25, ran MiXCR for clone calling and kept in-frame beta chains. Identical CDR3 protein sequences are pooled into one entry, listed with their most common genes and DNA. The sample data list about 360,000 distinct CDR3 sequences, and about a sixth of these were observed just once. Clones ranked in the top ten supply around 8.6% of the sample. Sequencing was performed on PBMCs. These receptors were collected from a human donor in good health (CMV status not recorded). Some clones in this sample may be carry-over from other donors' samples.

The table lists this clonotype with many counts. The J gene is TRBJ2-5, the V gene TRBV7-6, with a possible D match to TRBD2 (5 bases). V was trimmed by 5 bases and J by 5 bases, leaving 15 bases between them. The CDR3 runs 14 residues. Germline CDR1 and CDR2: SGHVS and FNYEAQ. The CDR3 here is CASSPSLLAETQYF. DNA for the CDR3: TGTGCCAGCAGCCCCTCTTTATTAGCGGAGACCCAGTACTTC.

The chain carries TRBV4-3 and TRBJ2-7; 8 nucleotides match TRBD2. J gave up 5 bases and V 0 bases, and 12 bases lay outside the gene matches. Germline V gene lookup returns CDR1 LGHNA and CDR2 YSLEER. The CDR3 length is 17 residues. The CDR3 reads CASSQDLGTGRAHEQYF. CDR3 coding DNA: TGCGCCAGCAGCCAAGACCTGGGGACCGGGAGGGCCCACGAGCAGTACTTC.

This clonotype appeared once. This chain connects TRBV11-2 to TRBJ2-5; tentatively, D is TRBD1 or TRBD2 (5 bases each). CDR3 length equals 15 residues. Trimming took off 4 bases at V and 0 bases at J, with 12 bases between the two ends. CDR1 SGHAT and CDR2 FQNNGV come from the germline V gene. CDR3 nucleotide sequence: TGTGCCAGCAGCTACCTCGGGGACGACCAAGAGACCCAGTACTTC. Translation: CASSYLGDDQETQYF.

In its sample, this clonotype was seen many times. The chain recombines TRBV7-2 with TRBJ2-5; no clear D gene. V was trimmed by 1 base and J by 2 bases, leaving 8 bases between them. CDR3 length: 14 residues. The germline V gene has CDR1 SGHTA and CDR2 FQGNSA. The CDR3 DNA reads TGTGCCAGCAGCTTAGTGTTAGCTCAAGAGACCCAGTACTTC. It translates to CASSLVLAQETQYF.

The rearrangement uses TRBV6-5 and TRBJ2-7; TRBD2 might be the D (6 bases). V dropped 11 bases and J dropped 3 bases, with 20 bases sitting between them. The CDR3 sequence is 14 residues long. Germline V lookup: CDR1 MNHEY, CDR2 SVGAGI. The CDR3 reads CASRVRRDLYEQYF. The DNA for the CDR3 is TGTGCCTCGAGAGTGAGGCGGGACCTCTACGAGCAGTACTTC.

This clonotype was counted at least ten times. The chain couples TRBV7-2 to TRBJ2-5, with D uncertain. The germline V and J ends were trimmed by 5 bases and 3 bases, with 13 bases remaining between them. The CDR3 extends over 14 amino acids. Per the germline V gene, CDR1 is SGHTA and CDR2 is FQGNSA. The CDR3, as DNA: TGTGCCAGCAGCGACGGGCTCACCAAAGAGACCCAGTACTTC. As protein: CASSDGLTKETQYF.

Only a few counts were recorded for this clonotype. This chain's CDR3 is CASRTQGSGYTF. The CDR3 DNA reads TGTGCCAGCAGAACTCAGGGTAGCGGCTACACCTTC. V is TRBV12-3 or TRBV12-4 and J is TRBJ1-2, with D perhaps matching TRBD1 (5 bases). This CDR3 comprises 12 residues. V was trimmed by 6 bases and J by 8 bases, leaving 13 bases between them.

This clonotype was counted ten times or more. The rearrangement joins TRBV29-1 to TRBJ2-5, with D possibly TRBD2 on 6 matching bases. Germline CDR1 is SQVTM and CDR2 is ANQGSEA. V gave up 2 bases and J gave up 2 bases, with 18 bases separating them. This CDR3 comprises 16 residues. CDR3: CSVEMRLYSGQETQYF. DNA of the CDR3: TGCAGCGTTGAAATGCGCCTCTACAGCGGGCAAGAGACCCAGTACTTC.

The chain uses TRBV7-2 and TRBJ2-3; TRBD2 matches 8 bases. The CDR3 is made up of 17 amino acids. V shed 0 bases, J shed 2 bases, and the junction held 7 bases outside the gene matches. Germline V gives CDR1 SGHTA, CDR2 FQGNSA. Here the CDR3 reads CASSLAAGGGPTDTQYF. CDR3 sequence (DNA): TGTGCCAGCAGCTTAGCCGCGGGCGGGGGGCCCACAGATACGCAGTATTTT.